The rows below give T cell receptor beta chains drawn from one sample of a study of long-term antiretroviral therapy in people with HIV. Sequencing was performed with immunoSEQ multiplex PCR; in TCRdb, only in-frame clones are kept and a portion is missing. The table shows some 15,000 clones, with over 75% occurring only once. The input for sequencing was unsorted PBMCs, taken 6.2 years after starting antiretroviral therapy. The receptors were gathered from a man between 35 and 55 years old with HIV. Both conserved end residues are part of each CDR3. A D gene is named only where the DNA matches it firmly. Clone size is shown for a subset of rows, as once, few, many or a class of expanded clone.

clone size | D gene | J gene | V gene | CDR3 DNA | CDR3 protein
- | - | TRBJ2-6 | TRBV19 | TGTGCCAGTAGGGACGGAAGCTCTGGGGCCAACGTCCTGACTTTC | CASRDGSSGANVLTF
- | TRBD1 | TRBJ1-1 | TRBV28 | TGTGCCAGCAGTTCGAGACAGGGAGGGAACACTGAAGCTTTCTTT | CASSSRQGGNTEAFF
- | - | TRBJ2-1 | TRBV6-6 | TGTGCCAGCAGTTACACGGGAAGGTCCTACAATGAGCAGTTCTTC | CASSYTGRSYNEQFF
- | - | TRBJ1-3 | TRBV30 | TGTGCCTCCTTGTTTCCCTTGGGGCTCTCTGGAAACACCATATATTTT | CASLFPLGLSGNTIYF
- | - | TRBJ2-5 | TRBV19 | TGTGCCAGTAATTGGGGCCCCCGAGAGGAGACCCAGTACTTC | CASNWGPREETQYF
- | - | TRBJ1-5 | TRBV4-2 | TGTGCCAGCAGCCAAACGACCTTTAGGGTCTCGGATCAGCCCCAGCATTTT | CASSQTTFRVSDQPQHF
- | - | TRBJ2-7 | TRBV19 | TGTGCCAGTAGTAAAATGCGGACAGTATCCTACGAGCAGTACTTC | CASSKMRTVSYEQYF
- | - | TRBJ1-1 | TRBV4-1 | TGCGCCAGCAGCCAAGAAGGGGGGGGTATGGTGAACACTGAAGCTTTCTTT | CASSQEGGGMVNTEAFF
- | - | TRBJ2-1 | TRBV19 | TGTGCCAGTAGTCTCCCGAAGGGGACCTACAATGAGCAGTTCTTC | CASSLPKGTYNEQFF
- | - | TRBJ2-1 | TRBV28 | TGTGCCAGCAGGCCGAGATCTAGAGGACCCTACAATGAGCAGTTCTTC | CASRPRSRGPYNEQFF
once | - | TRBJ2-3 | TRBV5-4 | TGTGCCAGCAGCCAACCGATGTTAGGGGACACAGATACGCAGTATTTT | CASSQPMLGDTDTQYF
- | - | TRBJ2-2 | TRBV6-5 | TGTGCCACCTCCCGGGGGGCCAGAAGCACCGGGGAGCTGTTTTTT | CATSRGARSTGELFF
- | - | TRBJ2-2 | TRBV9 | TGTGCCAGCAGCGGGGACACCGGGGAGCTGTTTTTT | CASSGDTGELFF
- | - | TRBJ1-1 | TRBV7-3 | TGTGCCAGCAGCTTATACCCAGCGAACACTGAAGCTTTCTTT | CASSLYPANTEAFF
- | TRBD1 | TRBJ1-1 | TRBV28 | TGTGCCAGCACCATTCCTGGACAGGGAAGAGAAGCTTTCTTT | CASTIPGQGREAFF
- | - | TRBJ2-2 | TRBV9 | TGTGCCAGCAGCGTAGCTCCTACCAACACCGGGGAGCTGTTTTTT | CASSVAPTNTGELFF
- | TRBD2 | TRBJ2-1 | TRBV19 | TGTGCCACCGGAATGGGACTAGCGGGTTACAATGAGCAGTTCTTC | CATGMGLAGYNEQFF
- | TRBD1 | TRBJ2-7 | TRBV27 | TGTGCCAGCAGTAAACAGGGGTCCTACGAGCAGTACTTC | CASSKQGSYEQYF
- | TRBD1 | TRBJ1-1 | TRBV2 | TGTGCCAGCACAAGGGACAGGGGCACTGAAGCTTTCTTT | CASTRDRGTEAFF
- | - | TRBJ1-1 | TRBV11-1 | TGTGCCAGCAGCTCCCCCCTTGCAGCGAACACTGAAGCTTTCTTT | CASSSPLAANTEAFF
- | - | TRBJ1-2 | TRBV4-3 | TGCGCCAGCAGCCGAATATTGGACAGCAACTATGGCTACACCTTC | CASSRILDSNYGYTF
- | - | TRBJ2-7 | TRBV30 | TGTGCCTGGAGAGGTAGCGGCTCCTACGAGCAGTACTTC | CAWRGSGSYEQYF
- | - | TRBJ2-5 | TRBV7-9 | TGTGCCAGCAGCTTATCGAGGAGGCGGGAGACCCAGTACTTC | CASSLSRRRETQYF
few | - | TRBJ2-1 | TRBV7-9 | TGTGCCAGCAGCTTAGAAGGTGGTATGCATGAGCAGTTCTTC | CASSLEGGMHEQFF
medium-sized | - | TRBJ1-1 | TRBV11-2 | TGTGCCAGCAGCTTAGGGGGAGTAAGGGACACTGAAGCTTTCTTT | CASSLGGVRDTEAFF
- | - | TRBJ2-7 | TRBV5-1 | TGCGCCAGCAGTCAGTTCTACGAGCAGTACTTC | CASSQFYEQYF
- | TRBD2 | TRBJ2-2 | TRBV28 | TGTGCCAGCACCCCGGGTAGCGGGATTCGGACCGGGGAGCTGTTTTTT | CASTPGSGIRTGELFF
few | - | TRBJ2-2 | TRBV6-4 | TGTGCCAGCAGTCCCCGTACTCCGCGAACACCGGGGGAGCTGTTTTTT | CASSPRTPRTPGELFF
- | TRBD1 | TRBJ2-2 | TRBV11-2 | TGTGCCAGCAGCCTCCAGGGGGCCCTCACCGGGGAGCTGTTTTTT | CASSLQGALTGELFF
- | - | TRBJ2-1 | TRBV7-3 | TGTGCCAGCGGGCAGGGGTCGAACAATGAGCAGTTCTTC | CASGQGSNNEQFF
- | - | TRBJ2-7 | TRBV6-1 | TGTGCCAGCAGTGAAGGTAGTAGCTGGAGCTCCTACGAGCAGTACTTC | CASSEGSSWSSYEQYF
- | - | TRBJ2-5 | TRBV5-4 | TGTGCCAGCAGCTTCGGTTTGTCTGTCCAAGAGACCCAGTACTTC | CASSFGLSVQETQYF
- | - | TRBJ2-5 | TRBV7-3 | TGTGCCAGCAGCTACGAAGGACCTAGTCAAGAGACCCAGTACTTC | CASSYEGPSQETQYF
- | - | TRBJ2-7 | TRBV7-8 | TGTGCCAGCAGCTTAGCACCGACTGATACCGACGAGCAGTACTTC | CASSLAPTDTDEQYF
- | TRBD1 | TRBJ1-1 | TRBV11-2 | TGTGCCAGCCGATTCAGACAGGGTAAAGACACTGAAGCTTTCTTT | CASRFRQGKDTEAFF
- | TRBD2 | TRBJ2-3 | TRBV5-6 | TGTGCCAGCAGCAGAGCGGGAGGGCCTACAGATACGCAGTATTTT | CASSRAGGPTDTQYF
- | - | TRBJ2-5 | TRBV13 | TGTGCCAGCAGCTTTCGGGAGACCCAGTACTTC | CASSFRETQYF
- | TRBD2 | TRBJ2-7 | TRBV19 | TGTGCCAGTAGTATACTTGGCGGGAGAGGCGAGCAGTACTTC | CASSILGGRGEQYF
- | TRBD1 | TRBJ1-5 | TRBV4-1 | TGCGCCAGCAGGGAAACAGGGGGTCAAAGCAATCAGCCCCAGCATTTT | CASRETGGQSNQPQHF
- | - | TRBJ1-5 | TRBV6-1 | TGTGCCAGCAGTGAACGCAGGGTCGGGATTGTGAGTCAGCCCCAGCATTTT | CASSERRVGIVSQPQHF
once | TRBD2 | TRBJ2-7 | TRBV6-6 | TGTGCCAGCAGTTACTCGGTTCTGATAGCGGGGTACTTC | CASSYSVLIAGYF
- | TRBD1 | TRBJ1-2 | TRBV18 | TGTGCCAGCTCACGGGACAGGGACCCTGGCTACACCTTC | CASSRDRDPGYTF
- | - | TRBJ2-7 | TRBV6-6 | TGTGCCAGCAGTTATAGTGGCACAAACTACGAGCAGTACTTT | CASSYSGTNYEQYF
- | - | TRBJ1-2 | TRBV14 | TGTGCCAGCAGCCAAGCGAGGGGTATAGGTGGCTACACCTTC | CASSQARGIGGYTF
- | TRBD2 | TRBJ2-3 | TRBV12-5 | TGTGCTAGTGGTTTAGCGGGAGGCCGCGGAGATACGCAGTATTTT | CASGLAGGRGDTQYF
- | - | TRBJ1-1 | TRBV7-2 | TGTGCCAGCAGATTACAGGTAAACACTGAAGCTTTCTTT | CASRLQVNTEAFF
- | - | TRBJ1-1 | TRBV10-3 | TGTGCCATCAGTGAGAACGGGAGAGGGAACACTGAAGCTTTCTTT | CAISENGRGNTEAFF
few | - | TRBJ2-3 | TRBV5-1 | TGCGCCAGCAGCTTAGGTGGGAGTGTCGCAGATACGCAGTATTTT | CASSLGGSVADTQYF
- | - | TRBJ1-5 | TRBV5-8 | TGTGCCAGCAGCTTAATGGGGGCCCACAATCAGCCCCAGCATTTT | CASSLMGAHNQPQHF